The 24 T cell receptor beta chains in this list originate from one sample, sequenced in a study of T cells after yellow fever vaccination. A single record per CDR3 protein comes from TCRdb applying MiXCR to the 5' RACE reads. The table includes 500,000 to 650,000 distinct CDR3 sequences, about 12% detected once. The sequences come from PBMCs, collected on the day of the yellow fever booster vaccination. The receptor set was obtained from a man younger than 45 who received the YFV17D yellow fever vaccine.

This clonotype was counted only a few times. The rearrangement joins TRBV9 to TRBJ2-2; TRBD2 aligns across 8 bases. The junction had 7 bases not matched to a gene; V was cut back by 3 bases and J by 3 bases. The CDR3 loop spans 16 amino acids. From germline, CDR1 is SGDLS and CDR2 YYNGEE. The CDR3 DNA sequence: TGTGCCAGCAGCGCGCCGGGACTAGTCGACACCGGGGAGCTGTTTTTT. Translated, it gives CASSAPGLVDTGELFF.

The chain has TRBV29-1 and TRBJ2-1, with a weak D call TRBD2 (5 bases). Looked up from germline, CDR1 is SQVTM and CDR2 is ANQGSEA. This CDR3 is built from 15 residues. V lost 1 base to trimming and J lost 1 base, with 11 bases between them. Written as DNA, the CDR3 is TGCAGCGTTGAAGGGACTCGAATTTCCTACAATGAGCAGTTCTTC. This codes for CSVEGTRISYNEQFF.

This clonotype was seen a few times. The gene calls are TRBV4-3 and TRBJ2-5; no clear D. The germline CDR1 and CDR2 sequences are LGHNA and YSLEER. There are 16 residues in the CDR3. The ends were cut back, 0 bases at V and 3 bases at J, with 14 bases in the middle. The CDR3: CASSQDGFRVEETQYF. For the CDR3, the DNA is TGCGCCAGCAGCCAAGATGGCTTCCGGGTGGAAGAGACCCAGTACTTC.

The gene calls are TRBV11-2 and TRBJ2-1; 12 bases are shared with TRBD2. This CDR3 is 20 amino acids long. Germline CDR1 reads SGHAT; CDR2 reads FQNNGV. Trimming cost V 6 bases and J 0 bases; bases outside gene matches: 15. CDR3 in amino acids: CASRFPPGTSGQSSYNEQFF. Here the CDR3 DNA reads TGTGCCAGCAGATTCCCCCCCGGGACTAGCGGGCAGAGCTCCTACAATGAGCAGTTCTTC.

This clonotype was observed many times. This chain uses TRBV4-3 with TRBJ2-3; D unclear. Germline values: CDR1 LGHNA, CDR2 YSLEER. The CDR3 has 14 residues. V was cut by 0 bases and J by 1 base, with 5 bases left in between. This CDR3 reads CASSQDVRTDTQYF. For the CDR3, the DNA is TGCGCCAGCAGCCAAGACGTACGCACAGATACGCAGTATTTT.

The V call is TRBV7-2, the J call TRBJ1-5, with 9 bases that match TRBD1. Germline V gives CDR1 SGHTA, CDR2 FQGNSA. V shed 0 bases, J shed 4 bases, and the junction held 13 bases outside the gene matches. The CDR3 contains 19 residues. The CDR3 DNA follows: TGTGCCAGCAGCTTAGCTCCTCGGACAGGGGTCGTAGCAAATCAGCCCCAGCATTTT. As protein: CASSLAPRTGVVANQPQHF. The entire variable domain, with the rest obtained from reference TRBV7-2 and TRBJ1-5, is as follows: GAGVSQSPSNKVTEKGKDVELRCDPISGHTALYWYRQSLGQGLEFLIYFQGNSAPDKSGLPSDRFSAERTGGSVSTLTIQRTQQEDSAVYLCASSLAPRTGVVANQPQHFGDGTRLSIL.

This chain uses TRBV6-1 with TRBJ1-2; D is unresolved. Germline loops: CDR1 MNHNS, CDR2 SASEGT. The V end was cut by 5 bases, the J end by 2 bases, with 12 bases between. The CDR3 has 14 amino acids. CDR3 loop: CASSRTETNYGYTF. Here the CDR3 DNA reads TGTGCCAGCAGTCGCACCGAGACAAACTATGGCTACACCTTC.

V gene TRBV4-3 combines with J gene TRBJ2-1, with TRBD1 as a possible D gene (5 bases). The CDR3 spans 16 residues. V lost 1 base and J 0 bases, leaving 10 bases between the germline ends. The germline V gene has CDR1 LGHNA and CDR2 YSLEER. Written as DNA, the CDR3 is TGCGCCAGCAGCCAAGCTCAGGGAATCTCCTACAATGAGCAGTTCTTC. It encodes CASSQAQGISYNEQFF.

The gene calls are TRBV12-3 or TRBV12-4 and TRBJ2-5; D is ambiguous. CDR3 size: 13 residues. V gave up 6 bases and J gave up 7 bases, with 15 bases separating them. The CDR3 DNA follows: TGTGCCAGCAGCGGTGAAGCATCTGGGACCCAGTACTTC. Amino acids: CASSGEASGTQYF.

The chain recombines TRBV20-1 with TRBJ2-7, with 11 bases fitting TRBD2. V dropped 4 bases and J dropped 0; count of bases not matched to a gene: 2. This CDR3 region has 14 residues. Looked up from germline, CDR1 is DFQATT and CDR2 is SNEGSKA (reference sequence). Here the CDR3 reads CSATLAGASYEQYF. CDR3 nucleotide sequence: TGCAGTGCTACACTAGCGGGAGCCTCCTACGAGCAGTACTTC.

V gene TRBV28 combines with J gene TRBJ2-1, with D perhaps TRBD1 or TRBD2 (5 bases each). Germline V CDR1 and CDR2: MDHEN, SYDVKM. V was pared by 4 bases and J by 12 bases, with 10 bases between. This CDR3 is 11 amino acids long. In DNA, the CDR3 is TGTGCCAGCAGTTCGTGGGACGGGCAGTTCTTC. As protein: CASSSWDGQFF.

The chain recombines TRBV20-1 with TRBJ1-1; no clear D gene. The germline V gene has CDR1 DFQATT and CDR2 SNEGSKA (reference sequence). Trimming removed 1 base at V and 6 bases at J, with 15 bases between. The CDR3 contains 14 residues. This CDR3 reads CSARVGQWKAEAFF. CDR3 coding DNA: TGCAGTGCTAGAGTTGGTCAGTGGAAGGCTGAAGCTTTCTTT.

V usage is TRBV5-1 and J usage is TRBJ2-6; D remains ambiguous. The CDR3 loop spans 18 amino acids. Trimming cost V 0 bases and J 0 bases, with 13 bases left between them. Germline-derived CDR1 and CDR2 are SGHRS and YFSETQ. CDR3 region: CASSLGYRPSSGANVLTF. CDR3 DNA: TGCGCCAGCAGCTTGGGGTATCGGCCCAGCTCTGGGGCCAACGTCCTGACTTTC.

V gene TRBV2 combines with J gene TRBJ2-7, with 8 positions matching TRBD2. V was clipped by 4 bases and J by 4 bases; unmatched bases: 9. Germline V gene data show CDR1 as SNHLY and CDR2 as FYNNEI. The CDR3 length is 15 residues. The CDR3 loop is CASSAPGLGRYEQYF. CDR3 bases: TGTGCCAGCAGTGCCCCGGGACTAGGGAGGTACGAGCAGTACTTC.

The chain links TRBV7-9 to TRBJ2-1; 7 bases fit TRBD2. Per germline, CDR1 SEHNR and CDR2 FQNEAQ (reference sequence). J was trimmed by 6 bases and V by 4 bases; bases with no gene match: 12. This CDR3 has 16 residues. CDR3 residues: CASSWGGSKLPNEQFF. The CDR3, as DNA: TGTGCCAGCAGCTGGGGGGGGTCCAAGCTGCCCAATGAGCAGTTCTTC.

This clonotype was seen only a few times. This chain joins TRBV5-1 and TRBJ2-5; weak D call: TRBD2 (6 bases). The germline V and J ends were trimmed by 2 bases and 5 bases, with 19 bases remaining between them. CDR1 and CDR2 from the germline V gene are SGHRS and YFSETQ. The CDR3 is 16 residues long. The CDR3, as DNA: TGCGCCAGCAGCTTTCTTGGGGGAGGTCCGTTGGAGACCCAGTACTTC. Translated: CASSFLGGGPLETQYF.

This clonotype has just a few counts. V and J are TRBV12-3 or TRBV12-4 and TRBJ2-7; either TRBD1 or TRBD2 may fit D (5 bases each). V lost 8 bases to trimming and J lost 3 bases, with 11 bases between them. The CDR3 loop spans 12 amino acids. The CDR3 reads CASSGANYEQYF. The CDR3 nucleotides read TGTGCCAGCTCCGGGGCTAACTACGAGCAGTACTTC.

V is TRBV2 and J is TRBJ2-1, with D uncertain. Germline loops: CDR1 SNHLY, CDR2 FYNNEI. CDR3 length: 12 amino acids. V was trimmed by 11 bases and J by 1 base, leaving 9 bases between them. The CDR3 nucleotides read TGTGCCGCAAGTGGTTCCTACAATGAGCAGTTCTTC. It encodes CAASGSYNEQFF.

This clonotype has a count of ten or more. DNA for the CDR3: TGTGCCAGCAGCAAGCAGGGGCTGAACACTGAAGCTTTCTTT. This translates into CASSKQGLNTEAFF. J is TRBJ1-1 and V is TRBV7-2; D is possibly TRBD1 (6 bases). V lost 5 bases and J lost 0, with 10 bases in between. Per the germline V gene, CDR1 is SGHTA and CDR2 is FQGNSA. CDR3 length equals 14 residues.

In this sample, this clonotype turned up many times. Written as DNA, the CDR3 is TGCGCCAGTTCGGGGGGGGTCCGGTACAATGAGCAGTTCTTC. Encoded protein: CASSGGVRYNEQFF. This rearrangement joins TRBV5-1 to TRBJ2-1; 8 nucleotides match TRBD2. The V gene's germline CDR1 is SGHRS and CDR2 YFSETQ. The V gene end was trimmed by 8 bases and the J gene end by 4 bases; junction bases not matched to a gene: 8. The CDR3 totals 14 residues. The entire variable domain, with the rest obtained from reference TRBV5-1 and TRBJ2-1, is as follows: KAGVTQTPRYLIKTRGQQVTLSCSPISGHRSVSWYQQTPGQGLQFLFEYFSETQRNKGNFPGRFSGRQFSNSRSEMNVSTLELGDSALYLCASSGGVRYNEQFFGPGTRLTVL.

V gene TRBV11-2 combines with J gene TRBJ2-7, with 7 bases matching TRBD2. Germline loops: CDR1 SGHAT, CDR2 FQNNGV. The CDR3 length is 15 residues. With 1 base clipped from V and 2 bases from J, the junction kept 5 bases outside the gene matches. The DNA for the CDR3 is TGTGCCAGCAGCTTAGTGGGCGGGAGCGCCTACGAGCAGTACTTC. Translating it yields CASSLVGGSAYEQYF. The full variable domain, in which reference TRBV11-2 and TRBJ2-7 provide the parts outside the CDR3, is EAGVAQSPRYKIIEKRQSVAFWCNPISGHATLYWYQQILGQGPKLLIQFQNNGVVDDSQLPKDRFSAERLKGVDSTLKIQPAKLEDSAVYLCASSLVGGSAYEQYFGPGTRLTVT.

This clonotype was found a few times. The genes are TRBV27 and TRBJ2-7, with TRBD1 as a possible D gene (6 bases). This CDR3 region has 14 residues. Trimming took off 3 bases at V and 5 bases at J, with 14 bases between the two ends. Per germline, CDR1 MNHEY and CDR2 SMNVEV (reference sequence). The CDR3 region has the DNA TGTGCCAGCAGTTTTTCCAGGGGTTTCCACGAGCAGTACTTC. Encoded protein: CASSFSRGFHEQYF.

This clonotype occurred many times. V is TRBV6-7 and J is TRBJ2-2; tentative D call: TRBD1 (5 bases). TRBV6-7 is annotated as an ORF whose role is uncertain. The CDR3 loop spans 14 amino acids. Trimming shortened V by 8 bases and J by 7 bases, and 17 bases separated the two germline ends. In DNA form, the CDR3 reads TGTGCCAGCCCCAGTAAAGGGGATAGCGGGGAGCTGTTTTTT. It specifies CASPSKGDSGELFF.

This clonotype has just a few counts. V and J are TRBV20-1 and TRBJ2-3; D not resolved. Germline V gene data show CDR1 as DFQATT and CDR2 as SNEGSKA (reference sequence). V lost 3 bases and J 0 bases, leaving 13 bases between the germline ends. This CDR3 contains 15 residues. The CDR3 loop reads CSASDRAKSTDTQYF. The CDR3 DNA is TGCAGTGCTAGCGATAGGGCTAAAAGCACAGATACGCAGTATTTT.